These 7 T cell receptor beta chains came from one sample sequenced in a study of CD4 and CD8 cells across lung adenocarcinoma regions. TCRdb re-called the PCR reads with MiXCR, one entry per CDR3 protein. The sample shows approximately 25,000 distinct CDR3 sequences, under 60% of them seen only once. Sequenced sample: CD8+ T cells from the center of a lung tumor. Receptor source: a male donor with lung adenocarcinoma. The CD4 and CD8 labels of this study may be unreliable.

Many counts were recorded for this clonotype. The chain joins TRBV7-6 to TRBJ2-5; the D gene could be TRBD1 or TRBD2 (7 bases each). Germline loops: CDR1 SGHVS, CDR2 FNYEAQ. The CDR3 spans 16 residues. Trimming left V 1 base short and J 6 bases short, with 18 bases between. CDR3 DNA: TGTGCCAGCAGCTTAGAGTGGGGAGGGGGCGAAAAGACCCAGTACTTC. Translation gives CASSLEWGGGEKTQYF. Full variable domain (rest looked up from reference TRBV7-6 and TRBJ2-5): GAGVSQSPRYKVTKRGQDVALRCDPISGHVSLYWYRQALGQGPEFLTYFNYEAQQDKSGLPNDRFSAERPEGSISTLTIQRTEQRDSAMYRCASSLEWGGGEKTQYFGPGTRLLVL.

This clonotype was counted at least ten times. This chain connects TRBV6-1 to TRBJ2-3; D call uncertain. CDR3 length: 15 amino acids. The germline V gene encodes CDR1 MNHNS and CDR2 SASEGT. V was trimmed by 6 bases and J by 2 bases, leaving 15 bases between them. The CDR3 nucleotides are TGTGCCAGCAGCAAGACTCGAATCCACACAGATACGCAGTATTTT. This encodes CASSKTRIHTDTQYF.

This clonotype occurred many times. This may be a read error: a much more frequent sequence differs by one nucleotide. The J gene is TRBJ2-5, the V gene TRBV6-1; TRBD2 matches 7 bases. The CDR3 has 14 amino acids. The germline V gene encodes CDR1 MNHNS and CDR2 SASEGT. V shed 10 bases and J 11 bases; nucleotides not matched to a gene: 19. The CDR3 protein is CATAGVRGINEQYF. CDR3 nucleotides: TGTGCCACCGCGGGGGTGCGGGGGATCAATGAGCAGTACTTC.

This clonotype was detected many times. The chain links TRBV6-5 to TRBJ2-1; weak D call: TRBD2 (5 bases). The J call may be mistaken, given a closer DNA end match to TRBJ2-7. The CDR3 is made up of 13 amino acids. Germline V gene lookup returns CDR1 MNHEY and CDR2 SVGAGI. The CDR3 DNA reads TGTGCCAGCAGTTACAACGGGGATAACGAGCAGTACTTC. Translated: CASSYNGDNEQYF.

This clonotype was seen only once. The CDR3 DNA reads TGTGCCAGCAAAAAAGGGAGCGGAACCCTGCCAGATACGCAGTATTTT. Amino acids: CASKKGSGTLPDTQYF. The chain carries TRBV6-1 and TRBJ2-3; possible D gene TRBD2, 5 bases. Per the germline V gene, CDR1 is MNHNS and CDR2 is SASEGT. The length of the CDR3 is 16 residues. V lost 7 bases and J lost 4, with 21 bases in between.

This chain connects TRBV27 to TRBJ1-3; TRBD1 might be the D (6 bases). CDR1 and CDR2 from the germline V gene are MNHEY and SMNVEV (reference sequence). The CDR3 has 14 amino acids. V was cut by 6 bases and J by 0 bases, with 9 bases left in between. CDR3 sequence: CASRGGYSGNTIYF. The CDR3 DNA is TGTGCCAGCAGAGGGGGGTACTCTGGAAACACCATATATTTT.

This clonotype was seen more than once but under ten times. For the CDR3, the DNA is TGTGCCAGCAGCCACCTTCCGGGGACTAGGAAGTACAATGAGCAGTTCTTC. Translating gives CASSHLPGTRKYNEQFF. The rearrangement joins TRBV4-2 to TRBJ2-1, with TRBD2 matching over 8 bases. The length of the CDR3 is 17 residues. CDR1 LGHNA and CDR2 YNFKEQ come from the germline V gene. J gave up 4 bases and V 3 bases, and 11 bases lay outside the gene matches.